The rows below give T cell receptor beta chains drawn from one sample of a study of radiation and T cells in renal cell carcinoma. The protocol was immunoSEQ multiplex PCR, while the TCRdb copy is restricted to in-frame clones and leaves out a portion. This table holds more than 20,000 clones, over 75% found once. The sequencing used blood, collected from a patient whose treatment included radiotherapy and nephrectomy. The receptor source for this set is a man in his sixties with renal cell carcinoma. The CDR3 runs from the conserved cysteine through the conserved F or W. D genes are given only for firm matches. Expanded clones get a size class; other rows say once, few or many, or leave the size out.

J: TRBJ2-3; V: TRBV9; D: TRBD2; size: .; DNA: TGTGCCAGCAGCGTAGGAGAGCGGGAGGGCCTGTGGTTTAGCACAGATACGCAGTATTTT; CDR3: CASSVGEREGLWFSTDTQYF
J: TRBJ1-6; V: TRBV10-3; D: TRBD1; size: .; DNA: TGTGCCATCAGTGAGGGTTGGGCAGGGGGAAGCTCCTATAATTCACCCCTCCACTTT; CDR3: CAISEGWAGGSSYNSPLHF
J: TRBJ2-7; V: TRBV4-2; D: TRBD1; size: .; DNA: TGTGCCAGCAGCCAACATACCGGGACAGGGCGGGGTGAGCAGTACTTC; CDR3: CASSQHTGTGRGEQYF
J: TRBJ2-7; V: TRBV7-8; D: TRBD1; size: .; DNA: TGTGCCAGCAGCACGCCCGGGCAGGGGGCCACCTACGAGCAGTACTTC; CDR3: CASSTPGQGATYEQYF
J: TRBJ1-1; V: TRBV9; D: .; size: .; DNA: TGTGCCAGCAGCTTTGCACCAGGGGACACTGAAGCTTTCTTT; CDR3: CASSFAPGDTEAFF
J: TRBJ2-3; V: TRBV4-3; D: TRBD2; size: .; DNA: TGCGCCAGCAGCCTTTCTAGCGGGAGGGCCAGAGATACGCAGTATTTT; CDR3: CASSLSSGRARDTQYF
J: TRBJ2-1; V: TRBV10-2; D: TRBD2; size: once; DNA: TGCGCCAGCAGTGGGGAGGGTATCGGTGAGCAGTTCTTC; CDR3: CASSGEGIGEQFF
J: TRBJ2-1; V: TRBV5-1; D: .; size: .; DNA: TGCGCCAGCAGCTTGGGGGACTACAATGAGCAGTTCTTC; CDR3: CASSLGDYNEQFF
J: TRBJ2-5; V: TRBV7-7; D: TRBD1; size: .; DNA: TGTGCTAGCAGCCTCTCTGACAGGGCTGAGACCCAGTACTTC; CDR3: CASSLSDRAETQYF
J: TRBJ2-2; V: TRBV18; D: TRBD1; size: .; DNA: TGTGCCAGCTCACCGGACAGGGGGACCGGGGAGCTGTTTTTT; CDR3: CASSPDRGTGELFF
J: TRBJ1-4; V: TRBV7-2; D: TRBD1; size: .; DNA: TGTGCCAGCAGCTCCCGACGAACAGGGGGTACTGAAAAACTGTTTTTT; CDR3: CASSSRRTGGTEKLFF
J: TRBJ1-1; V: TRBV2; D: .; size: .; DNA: TGTGCCAGCAGTGATGACCGGGACGGGGGTATCACTGAAGCTTTCTTT; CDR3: CASSDDRDGGITEAFF
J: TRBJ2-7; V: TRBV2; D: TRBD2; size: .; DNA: TGTGCCAGCAGTGTAGCGGGATCCTACGAGCAGTACTTC; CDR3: CASSVAGSYEQYF
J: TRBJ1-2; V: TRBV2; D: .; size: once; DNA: TGTGCCAGCACGGTGGGACGTGGCTACACCTTC; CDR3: CASTVGRGYTF
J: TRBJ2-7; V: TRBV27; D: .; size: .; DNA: TGTGCCAGCAGCCCGGAGACAGGGAGGGATACCTACGAGCAGTACTTC; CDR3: CASSPETGRDTYEQYF
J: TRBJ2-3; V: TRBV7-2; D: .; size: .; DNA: TGTGCCAGCAGCAAAATGGGAGCAGATACGCAGTATTTT; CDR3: CASSKMGADTQYF
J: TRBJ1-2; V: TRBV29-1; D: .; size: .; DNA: TGCAGCGTTTCCCCCCTTGGGGGCTACACCTTC; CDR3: CSVSPLGGYTF
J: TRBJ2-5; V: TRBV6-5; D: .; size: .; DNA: TGTGCCAGCAGTAGACGCAGCCAAGAGACCCAGTACTTC; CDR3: CASSRRSQETQYF
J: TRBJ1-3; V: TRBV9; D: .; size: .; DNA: TGTGCCAGCAGCGTAAGTGTGGCAGAGGGGACCATATATTTT; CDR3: CASSVSVAEGTIYF
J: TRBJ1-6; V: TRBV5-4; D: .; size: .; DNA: TGTGCCAGCAGCTTGGCCTCTGGGAAGTCACCCCTCCACTTT; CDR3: CASSLASGKSPLHF
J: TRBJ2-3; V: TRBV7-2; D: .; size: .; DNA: TGTGCCAGCAGCCCTCCGGGTCAACCCACAGATACGCAGTATTTT; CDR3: CASSPPGQPTDTQYF
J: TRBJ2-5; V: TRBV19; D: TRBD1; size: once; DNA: TGTGCCAGTACCTTATCCCCCCGAACCGGGACAGGGGCGGTGGAGACCCAGTACTTC; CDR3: CASTLSPRTGTGAVETQYF
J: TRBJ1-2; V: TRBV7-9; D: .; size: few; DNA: TGTGCCAGCAGCTCGGACGGCGAGTTTATCTATGGCTACACCTTC; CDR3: CASSSDGEFIYGYTF
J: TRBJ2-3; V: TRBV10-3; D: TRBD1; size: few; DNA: TGTGCCATCAGTGAGTCCGGGACAGCCACAGATACGCAGTATTTT; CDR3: CAISESGTATDTQYF
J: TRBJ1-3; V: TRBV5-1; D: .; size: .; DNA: TGCGCCAGCAGCCCACAGGGAGGGGACACCATATATTTT; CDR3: CASSPQGGDTIYF
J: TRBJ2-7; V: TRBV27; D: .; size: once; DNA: TGTGCCAGCAGTTCCCTACGACAGACTCCCCGACTGGAGCAGTACTTC; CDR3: CASSSLRQTPRLEQYF
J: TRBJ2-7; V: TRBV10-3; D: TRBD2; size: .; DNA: TGTGCCATCAGGGTCGCAAAGGGACTAGAGCGGGAGGGCGAAAGCGAGCAGTACTTC; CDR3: CAIRVAKGLEREGESEQYF
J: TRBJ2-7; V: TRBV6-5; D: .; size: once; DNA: TGTGCCAGCAGTCCCCTCCTAGCTCGAAGCTACGAGCAGTACTTC; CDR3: CASSPLLARSYEQYF
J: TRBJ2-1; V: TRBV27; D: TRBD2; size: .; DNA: TGTGCCAGCAGTTTAGACTACCTCCTCGGGGGGGAGCAGTTCTTC; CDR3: CASSLDYLLGGEQFF
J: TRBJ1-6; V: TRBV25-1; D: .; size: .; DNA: TGTGCCAGCAGTGAGTCACCTTCACCCCTCCACTTT; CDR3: CASSESPSPLHF
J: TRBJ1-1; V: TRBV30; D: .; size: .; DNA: TGTGCCTGGAGTGTAGAGGGCACTGAAGCTTTCTTT; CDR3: CAWSVEGTEAFF
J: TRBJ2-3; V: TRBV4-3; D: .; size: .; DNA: TGCGCCAGCAGCGGAGGGGGAGGCACAGATACGCAGTATTTT; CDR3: CASSGGGGTDTQYF
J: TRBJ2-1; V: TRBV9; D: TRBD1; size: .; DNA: TGTGCCAGCAGCGTTACAGGGGGGAATGAGCAGTTCTTC; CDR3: CASSVTGGNEQFF
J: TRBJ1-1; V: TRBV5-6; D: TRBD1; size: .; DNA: TGTGCCAGCAGCCCAATAGACGGGGACAGGGAGGGGGTCTTTGAAGCTTTCTTT; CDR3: CASSPIDGDREGVFEAFF
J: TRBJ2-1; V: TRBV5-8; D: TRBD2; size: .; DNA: TGTGCCAGCAGCTTTCACGGGAGGGCCTTGTCGTACAATGAGCAGTTCTTC; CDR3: CASSFHGRALSYNEQFF
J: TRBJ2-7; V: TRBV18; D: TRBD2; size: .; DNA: TGTGCCAGCTCCGGCGGGGCCGGGACTACGAGTAGTTTTGAGCAGTACTTC; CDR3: CASSGGAGTTSSFEQYF
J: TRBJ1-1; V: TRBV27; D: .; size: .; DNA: TGTGCCAGCAGTTTTGGGGGGAGCGCTGAAGCTTTCTTT; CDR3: CASSFGGSAEAFF
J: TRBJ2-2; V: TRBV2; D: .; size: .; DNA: TGTGCCAGCCTACAGGGAACCGGGGAGCTGTTTTTT; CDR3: CASLQGTGELFF
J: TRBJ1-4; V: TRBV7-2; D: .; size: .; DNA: TGTGCCAGCAGCTTAGTAGTTCGAGGGTTGAGTACTAATGAAAAACTGTTTTTT; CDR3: CASSLVVRGLSTNEKLFF
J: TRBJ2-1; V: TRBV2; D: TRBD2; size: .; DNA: TGTGCCAGCAGTCTGCCTAGCGGGACAACTTACAATGAGCAGTTCTTC; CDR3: CASSLPSGTTYNEQFF
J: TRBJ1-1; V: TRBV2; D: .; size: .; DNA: TGTGCCACCAAGGTGATCACTGAAGCTTTCTTT; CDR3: CATKVITEAFF
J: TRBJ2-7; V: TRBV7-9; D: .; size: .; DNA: TGTGCCAGCAGCTTACTTAGTAACTACGAGCAGTACTTC; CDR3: CASSLLSNYEQYF